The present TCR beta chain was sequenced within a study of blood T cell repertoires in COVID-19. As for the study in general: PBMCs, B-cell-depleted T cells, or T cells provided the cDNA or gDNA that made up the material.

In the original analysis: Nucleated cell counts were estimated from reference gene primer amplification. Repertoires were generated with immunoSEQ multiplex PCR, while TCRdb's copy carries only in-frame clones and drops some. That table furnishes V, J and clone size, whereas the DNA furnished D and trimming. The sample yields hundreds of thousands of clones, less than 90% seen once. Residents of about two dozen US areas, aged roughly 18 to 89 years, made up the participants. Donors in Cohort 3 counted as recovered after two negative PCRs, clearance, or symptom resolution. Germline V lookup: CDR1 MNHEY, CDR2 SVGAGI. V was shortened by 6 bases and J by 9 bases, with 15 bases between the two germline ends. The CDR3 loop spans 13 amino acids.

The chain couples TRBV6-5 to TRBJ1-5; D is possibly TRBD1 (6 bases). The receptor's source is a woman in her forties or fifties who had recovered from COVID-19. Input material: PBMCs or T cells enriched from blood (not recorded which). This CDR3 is CASSRRDKTPQHF. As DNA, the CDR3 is TGTGCCAGCAGCCGCCGGGACAAGACGCCCCAGCATTTT.